These 30 T cell receptor beta chains were sequenced from one sample in a study of T-cell memory formation after mild COVID-19. TCRdb used MiXCR to reprocess the 5' RACE reads, holding one entry per CDR3 protein. Here the sample spans over 40,000 distinct CDR3 sequences, around 12% being singletons. Source material: PBMCs or a T cell subset sorted from them (not recorded which). The receptors derive from a man aged 18 to 30 who had mild COVID-19 (a few samples of this study predate the infection). Cell type and time point are not known.

There are a few counts of this clonotype. J is TRBJ1-5 and V is TRBV20-1, with D hard to call. Germline V gene lookup returns CDR1 DFQATT and CDR2 SNEGSKA (reference sequence). This CDR3 comprises 13 residues. V lost 6 bases to trimming and J lost 2 bases, with 11 bases between them. The CDR3 DNA sequence: TGCAGTGCCCTCCCCCATGGCAATCAGCCCCAGCATTTT. It yields the protein CSALPHGNQPQHF.

This clonotype appeared many times. The rearrangement links TRBV6-5 to TRBJ2-1; 10 bases match TRBD2. V lost 10 bases and J lost 2; bases outside the gene matches: 8. From germline, CDR1 is MNHEY and CDR2 SVGAGI. The CDR3 spans 15 residues. This chain's CDR3 is CATKGSGGAYNEQFF. Written as DNA, the CDR3 is TGTGCCACCAAAGGGAGCGGGGGGGCCTACAATGAGCAGTTCTTC.

CDR3 residues: CASSLTSGGALRADTQYF. The CDR3 nucleotides read TGTGCCAGCAGTCTTACTAGCGGGGGGGCTCTTCGTGCAGATACGCAGTATTTT. The V and J genes are TRBV7-2 and TRBJ2-3; 13 bases map to TRBD2. There are 18 residues in the CDR3. CDR1 and CDR2 from the germline V gene are SGHTA and FQGNSA. With V trimmed by 6 bases and J by 4 bases, 13 bases remained unmatched.

This clonotype is labeled medium-sized. This chain uses TRBV14 with TRBJ2-7; D may be TRBD1 (6 bases). CDR1 and CDR2 from the germline V gene are SGHDN and FVKESK. The V and J ends lost 6 bases and 6 bases respectively, with 15 bases between them. The CDR3 is made up of 13 amino acids. CDR3 coding DNA: TGTGCCAGCAGTACGGACGTACAGGGCGAGCAGTACGTC. Translation gives CASSTDVQGEQYV.

This clonotype is medium-sized in the sample. The genes are TRBV20-1 and TRBJ2-3; D tentatively fits TRBD1 or TRBD2 (5 bases each). Germline loops: CDR1 DFQATT, CDR2 SNEGSKA (reference sequence). V shed 1 base and J shed 5 bases, with 16 bases lying between them. The CDR3 covers 15 residues. The CDR3 nucleotides are TGCAGTGCTAGAGCCCGGGACGAAGGAAGAGATACGCAGTATTTT. Translated, it gives CSARARDEGRDTQYF.

V is TRBV7-2 and J is TRBJ1-2, with 7 bases fitting TRBD1. The germline gives CDR1 SGHTA, CDR2 FQGNSA. CDR3 size: 11 residues. With V trimmed by 8 bases and J by 3 bases, 0 bases remained unmatched. The CDR3 DNA is TGTGCCAGCGGACAGGACTATGGCTACACCTTC. Residues: CASGQDYGYTF.

This clonotype came up many times. This chain uses TRBV7-9 with TRBJ2-3; 8 bases are a match to TRBD1. Germline V gene sequence: CDR1 SEHNR, CDR2 FQNEAQ (reference sequence). The trim removed 5 bases at V and 4 bases at J, leaving 2 bases unmatched. The CDR3 length is 13 residues. Here the CDR3 DNA reads TGTGCCAGCAGCCAGGGGGCGGCAGATACGCAGTATTTT. It specifies CASSQGAADTQYF. The whole variable domain, filled in from reference TRBV7-9 and TRBJ2-3, reads DTGVSQNPRHKITKRGQNVTFRCDPISEHNRLYWYRQTLGQGPEFLTYFQNEAQLEKSRLLSDRFSAERPKGSFSTLEIQRTEQGDSAMYLCASSQGAADTQYFGPGTRLTVL.

This clonotype was observed many times. The chain joins TRBV4-1 to TRBJ2-3, with D unclear. CDR3 size: 16 residues. Trimming removed 2 bases from V and 0 bases from J, with 12 bases in between. Germline assignment: CDR1 MGHRA and CDR2 YSYEKL. CDR3 amino acids: CASSQSRAASTDTQYF. As DNA, the CDR3 is TGCGCCAGCAGCCAAAGTCGGGCCGCTAGCACAGATACGCAGTATTTT.

This clonotype was seen more than once but under ten times. The chain is built from TRBV28 and TRBJ2-3, with 8 bases fitting TRBD1. The CDR3 length is 15 residues. Germline CDR1 reads MDHEN; CDR2 reads SYDVKM. Trimming took 2 bases from V and 2 from J; bases not matched to a gene: 3. This CDR3 is CASSLGTGHTDTQYF. For the CDR3, the DNA is TGTGCCAGCAGTTTAGGGACAGGCCACACAGATACGCAGTATTTT.

V is TRBV29-1 and J is TRBJ2-3; possibly TRBD2 for D (5 bases). The ends were cut back, 0 bases at V and 6 bases at J, with 13 bases in the middle. This CDR3 is built from 14 residues. The germline gives CDR1 SQVTM, CDR2 ANQGSEA. The CDR3 here is CSVEDPRRSDTQYF. In nucleotides, the CDR3 is TGCAGCGTTGAAGACCCCCGGAGGTCGGATACGCAGTATTTT.

This clonotype was seen only a few times. The chain joins TRBV3-1 to TRBJ1-1, with D perhaps matching TRBD1 (5 bases). CDR1 and CDR2 from the germline V gene are LGHDT and YNNKEL (reference sequence). Trimming took off 4 bases at V and 1 base at J, with 10 bases between the two ends. This CDR3 has 14 amino acids. CDR3 protein: CASSRRQTNTEAFF. The CDR3 DNA is TGTGCCAGCAGCCGCCGACAGACGAACACTGAAGCTTTCTTT.

This clonotype was counted many times. The V gene is TRBV3-1, the J gene TRBJ2-2; weak D call: TRBD2 (6 bases). Trimming cost V 1 base and J 6 bases, with 6 bases left between them. CDR1 is LGHDT and CDR2 is YNNKEL in the germline V gene (reference sequence). This CDR3 region has 13 residues. CDR3 region: CASSQGEAGELFF. The CDR3 bases are TGTGCCAGCAGCCAAGGGGAGGCCGGGGAGCTGTTTTTT. Using reference TRBV3-1 and TRBJ2-2 for the parts outside the CDR3, the full variable domain is DTAVSQTPKYLVTQMGNDKSIKCEQNLGHDTMYWYKQDSKKFLKIMFSYNNKELIINETVPNRFSPKSPDKAHLNLHINSLELGDSAVYFCASSQGEAGELFFGEGSRLTVL.

This clonotype has a count of ten or more. This sequence joins TRBV5-1 and TRBJ2-5; 15 bases are a match to TRBD2. After removal of 4 bases from V and 9 bases from J, the junction contained 13 bases not matched to a gene. This CDR3 contains 17 residues. The V gene's germline CDR1 is SGHRS and CDR2 YFSETQ. In DNA form, the CDR3 reads TGCGCCAGCAGCCCTCGGACTAGCGGGGGGGACCCGAGGTCCCAGTACTTC. It specifies CASSPRTSGGDPRSQYF.

This CDR3 is CASARRGVGNTIYF. CDR3 coding DNA: TGTGCCAGCGCCCGGAGGGGGGTCGGAAACACCATATATTTT. This chain uses TRBV7-8 with TRBJ1-3, with a weak D call TRBD1 (6 bases). The germline CDR1 and CDR2 sequences are SGHVS and FQNEAQ. The V and J ends lost 8 bases and 4 bases respectively, with 15 bases between them. The CDR3 covers 14 residues.

In this sample, this clonotype turned up a few times. The V call is TRBV5-4, the J call TRBJ1-2; 8 nucleotides line up with TRBD1. CDR3 length: 13 amino acids. CDR1 and CDR2 (germline): SGHNT, YYREEE (reference sequence). The V gene end was trimmed by 2 bases and the J gene end by 11 bases; junction bases not matched to a gene: 8. CDR3 nucleotides: TGTGCCAGCAGCTTCGACAGGGGAGGTAGTTACACCTTC. Residues: CASSFDRGGSYTF.

Notes on this clonotype: Compared with germline, one end of the junction differs, possibly owing to a read error. The chain joins TRBV7-7 to TRBJ2-5, with a possible D match to TRBD1 (6 bases). The germline gives CDR1 SSHAT, CDR2 FNYEAQ (reference sequence). CDR3 length: 13 amino acids. CDR3: CASSLNRDETQYF. The CDR3, as DNA: TGTGCTAGCAGCCTCAACAGGGACGAGACCCAGTACTTC.

The V gene is TRBV5-6, the J gene TRBJ1-1, with D possibly matching TRBD1 (6 bases). Trimming stripped 1 base from V and 7 bases from J, with 11 bases between. Looked up from germline, CDR1 is SGHDT and CDR2 is YYEEEE. The CDR3 is 13 amino acids. CDR3 sequence reads: CASSLNAGVEAFF. Here the CDR3 DNA reads TGTGCCAGCAGCTTGAATGCAGGGGTTGAAGCTTTCTTT.

V usage is TRBV9 and J usage is TRBJ1-6; tentative D call: TRBD1 (6 bases). CDR1 is SGDLS and CDR2 is YYNGEE in the germline V gene. V was trimmed by 0 bases and J by 6 bases, leaving 10 bases between them. This CDR3 contains 15 residues. The CDR3 sequence is CASSVAGATNSPLHF. CDR3 bases: TGTGCCAGCAGCGTAGCAGGGGCAACTAATTCACCCCTCCACTTT.

There are many counts of this clonotype. The CDR3 reads CASSLAWDLTYNEQFF. The CDR3 nucleotides are TGTGCCAGCAGCTTAGCCTGGGACTTAACATACAATGAGCAGTTCTTC. This chain uses TRBV7-2 with TRBJ2-1; D is perhaps TRBD2 (6 bases). The germline V gene encodes CDR1 SGHTA and CDR2 FQGNSA. Trimming pared 0 bases from V and 4 bases from J, leaving 13 bases between. The CDR3 has 16 residues.

The chain joins TRBV7-9 to TRBJ1-3; D not certain. The CDR3 runs 14 residues. Germline-derived CDR1 and CDR2 are SEHNR and FQNEAQ (reference sequence). The ends were cut back, 5 bases at V and 0 bases at J, with 8 bases in the middle. This CDR3 reads CASSRTDSGNTIYF. The DNA of the CDR3 is TGTGCCAGCAGCCGGACTGACTCTGGAAACACCATATATTTT. Filled out from reference TRBV7-9 and TRBJ1-3, the complete variable domain reads DTGVSQNPRHKITKRGQNVTFRCDPISEHNRLYWYRQTLGQGPEFLTYFQNEAQLEKSRLLSDRFSAERPKGSFSTLEIQRTEQGDSAMYLCASSRTDSGNTIYFGEGSWLTVV.

The chain has TRBV6-6 and TRBJ2-6, with D maybe TRBD2 (5 bases). CDR3 length: 13 amino acids. Germline CDR1 is MNHNY and CDR2 is SVGAGI (reference sequence). Between the trimmed V and J ends, which lost 8 bases and 2 bases, there was a span of 7 bases. Here the CDR3 reads CASLGAGANVLTF. CDR3 coding DNA: TGTGCCAGCTTGGGAGCTGGGGCCAACGTCCTGACTTTC.

The rearrangement uses TRBV28 and TRBJ2-7; D is possibly TRBD1 (6 bases). From germline, CDR1 is MDHEN and CDR2 SYDVKM. There are 16 residues in the CDR3. The V end lost 1 base, the J end lost 5 bases, and 18 bases lay between the germline ends. This chain's CDR3 is CASSLLGHWGENEQYV. The CDR3 nucleotides are TGTGCCAGCAGTTTATTGGGACATTGGGGAGAGAACGAGCAGTACGTC.

This chain uses TRBV6-6 with TRBJ2-5, with TRBD2 matching 7 bases. This CDR3 has 14 residues. Germline-derived CDR1 and CDR2 are MNHNY and SVGAGI (reference sequence). V dropped 2 bases and J dropped 3; count of bases not matched to a gene: 3. The chain's CDR3 is CASSYDGGEETQYF. The CDR3 coding sequence is TGTGCCAGCAGTTACGATGGGGGGGAAGAGACCCAGTACTTC.

Many counts were recorded for this clonotype. The V gene is TRBV7-2, the J gene TRBJ2-3, with 9 nucleotides matching TRBD2. Germline trimming cut 1 base from V and 0 bases from J; bases unmatched to any gene: 8. Germline CDR1 is SGHTA and CDR2 is FQGNSA. The CDR3 covers 18 residues. The CDR3 reads CASSLVRLAGTSTDTQYF. The CDR3 bases are TGTGCCAGCAGCTTAGTACGTCTAGCGGGGACTAGCACAGATACGCAGTATTTT.

The V call is TRBV7-2, the J call TRBJ2-3, with TRBD1 matching 9 bases. V dropped 1 base and J dropped 3; count of bases not matched to a gene: 2. The V gene's germline CDR1 is SGHTA and CDR2 FQGNSA. This CDR3 comprises 15 residues. The CDR3: CASSLGTGVTDTQYF. The CDR3 region has the DNA TGTGCCAGCAGCTTAGGGACAGGGGTGACAGATACGCAGTATTTT.

This rearrangement joins TRBV4-3 to TRBJ2-1, with no clear D. The CDR3 extends over 14 amino acids. Germline V lookup: CDR1 LGHNA, CDR2 YSLEER. The germline V and J ends were trimmed by 4 bases and 5 bases, with 12 bases remaining between them. The CDR3 loop reads CASSLLANDNEQFF. CDR3 DNA: TGCGCCAGCAGCCTCCTGGCTAATGACAATGAGCAGTTCTTC.

The rearrangement joins TRBV20-1 to TRBJ2-5; no clear D. The germline gives CDR1 DFQATT, CDR2 SNEGSKA (reference sequence). This CDR3 comprises 14 residues. With 4 bases removed from V and 5 bases from J, the gap between germline ends came to 17 bases. The CDR3: CSANKKWAGETQYF. The CDR3 region has the DNA TGCAGTGCTAACAAAAAATGGGCCGGGGAGACCCAGTACTTC.

This clonotype showed up just a few times. The chain couples TRBV12-3 or TRBV12-4 to TRBJ1-4, with a tentative D call TRBD1 (5 bases). V lost 7 bases and J lost 3, with 21 bases in between. The CDR3 has 17 amino acids. CDR3 DNA sequence: TGTGCCAGCACTTCCTCCGGGGGGATGTCAGCTAATGAAAAACTGTTTTTT. This translates into CASTSSGGMSANEKLFF.

The gene calls are TRBV3-1 and TRBJ2-5; D may match TRBD1 or TRBD2 (5 bases each). Germline assignment: CDR1 LGHDT and CDR2 YNNKEL (reference sequence). This CDR3 is 14 amino acids long. Trimming removed 2 bases at V and 4 bases at J, with 11 bases between. In DNA, the CDR3 is TGTGCCAGCAGCCAACACCGGGACGTAGAGACCCAGTACTTC. This codes for CASSQHRDVETQYF.

To note about this clonotype: A read error may be the cause here, since a much bigger clone is one base away. Written as DNA, the CDR3 is TGTGCCAGCAGCTTCGGGGGATCCACCGGGGAGCTGTTTTTT. Its translation is CASSFGGSTGELFF. The chain has TRBV5-4 and TRBJ2-2; D is perhaps TRBD2 (6 bases). Germline V lookup: CDR1 SGHNT, CDR2 YYREEE (reference sequence). With 2 bases removed from V and 4 bases from J, the gap between germline ends came to 9 bases. CDR3 length equals 14 residues.